This TCR beta chain came from a study of blood T cell repertoires in COVID-19. Trimming took 8 bases from V and 7 from J; bases not matched to a gene: 5. This CDR3 comprises 11 residues. CDR1 and CDR2 from the germline V gene are SGHTA and FQGNSA. In the authors' methods: Reference gene primer amplification gave estimated nucleated cell counts. Clones were read by immunoSEQ multiplex PCR, and TCRdb kept only the in-frame ones, dropping some. The V and J calls and clone size come from that table; D and trimming were worked out from the DNA. The table lists 160,000 or so clones, 70% to 90% of them singletons.

This chain joins TRBV7-2 and TRBJ2-7; TRBD1 matches at 7 bases. The TCR comes from a woman between 50 and 59 years old who had recovered from COVID-19. Input material: PBMCs or T cells enriched from blood (not recorded which). In DNA, the CDR3 is TGTGCCAGCGCGACAGGGAAGGAGCAGTACTTC. Its protein is CASATGKEQYF.